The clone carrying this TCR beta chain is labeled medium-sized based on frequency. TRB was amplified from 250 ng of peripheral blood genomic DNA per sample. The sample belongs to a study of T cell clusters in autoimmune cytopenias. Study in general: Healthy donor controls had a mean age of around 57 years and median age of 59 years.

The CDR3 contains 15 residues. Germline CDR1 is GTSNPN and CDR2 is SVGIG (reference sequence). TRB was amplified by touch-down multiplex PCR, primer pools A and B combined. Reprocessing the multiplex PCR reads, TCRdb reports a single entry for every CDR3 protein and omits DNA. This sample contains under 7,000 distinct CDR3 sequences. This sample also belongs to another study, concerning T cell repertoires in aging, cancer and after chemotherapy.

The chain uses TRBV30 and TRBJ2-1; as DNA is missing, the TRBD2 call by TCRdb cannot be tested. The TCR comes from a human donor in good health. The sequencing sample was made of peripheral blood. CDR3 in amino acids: CAWRAPGLAINEQFF.